This TCR beta chain emerged from a study of shared clonotypes between healthy human individuals. On this clone: Its antigen remains unidentified.

Germline V gene lookup returns CDR1 SEHNR and CDR2 FQNEAQ (reference sequence). The CDR3 runs 17 residues. Trimming pared 5 bases from V and 0 bases from J, leaving 17 bases between. Study-wide findings and caveats: In the sorted subsets, rarefaction showed sequencing was incomplete despite large depth. Clonotypes which were not shared had lower generation probabilities than clonotypes that all four donors shared.

Sequencing used immunoSEQ multiplex PCR; TCRdb keeps in-frame clones, though not all of them. The table shows about 2 million clones, with less than 95% occurring only once. Selected positively for CCR7 and CD45RO-negative, naive CD8 cells excluded terminally differentiated effector memory CD45RA+ cells. Donors were healthy HIV-negative adults without recent acute infections or vaccinations. The rearrangement joins TRBV7-9 to TRBJ2-1, with no clear D. Sequencing input: naive CD8+ T cells sorted from blood. The TCR comes from a man between 18 and 29 years old in good health. CDR3 sequence reads: CASSHFFGISSYNEQFF. The CDR3 DNA reads as TGTGCCAGCAGCCATTTTTTTGGGATTAGCTCCTACAATGAGCAGTTCTTC.